Listed below are T cell receptor beta chains from one sample, sequenced in a study of Ad26.COV2.S vaccination and SARS-CoV-2 variants. Measured with immunoSEQ multiplex PCR; TCRdb has only the in-frame clones, and not every one. This sample carries 400,000 to 450,000 clones, roughly 91% of them seen once, and the ten largest clones take approximately 4.5%. Sample: peripheral blood, taken in a trial of Ad26.COV2.S vaccine versus placebo. The source is a person aged 18-65 years who received the Ad26.COV2.S COVID-19 vaccine or a placebo. The CDR3 runs from the conserved cysteine through the conserved F or W. A D gene is named only where the DNA matches it firmly. Clone size is not always given. Where it is, it says once, few, many or a class for expanded clones.

len: 17; d_gene: TRBD1; j_gene: TRBJ2-1; v_gene: TRBV11-2; abundance: .; CDR3aa: CASSSTGGHRVYNEQFF; CDR3nt: TGTGCCAGCAGCTCGACAGGGGGCCATCGAGTCTACAATGAGCAGTTCTTC
len: 11; d_gene: .; j_gene: TRBJ2-2; v_gene: TRBV20-1; abundance: .; CDR3aa: CSARRTGELFF; CDR3nt: TGCAGTGCCAGAAGGACCGGGGAGCTGTTTTTT
len: 15; d_gene: .; j_gene: TRBJ2-6; v_gene: TRBV29-1; abundance: .; CDR3aa: CSVVPGGSGANVLTF; CDR3nt: TGCAGCGTTGTACCCGGTGGCTCTGGGGCCAACGTCCTGACTTTC
len: 15; d_gene: TRBD1; j_gene: TRBJ1-4; v_gene: TRBV10-3; abundance: .; CDR3aa: CAIREPGTGGEKLFF; CDR3nt: TGTGCCATCAGAGAACCGGGGACAGGGGGTGAAAAACTGTTTTTT
len: 17; d_gene: TRBD2; j_gene: TRBJ2-4; v_gene: TRBV24-1; abundance: .; CDR3aa: CATSDSSGGSLGNIQYF; CDR3nt: TGTGCCACCAGTGATTCGTCGGGGGGGTCCCTTGGAAACATTCAGTACTTC
len: 15; d_gene: TRBD1; j_gene: TRBJ1-1; v_gene: TRBV4-1; abundance: .; CDR3aa: CASSLAGQGGTEAFF; CDR3nt: TGCGCCAGCAGCCTGGCGGGACAGGGCGGCACTGAAGCTTTCTTT
len: 16; d_gene: TRBD2; j_gene: TRBJ2-3; v_gene: TRBV5-1; abundance: .; CDR3aa: CASSLAGLVTTDTQYF; CDR3nt: TGCGCCAGCAGCTTGGCGGGACTAGTTACGACAGATACGCAGTATTTT
len: 14; d_gene: TRBD2; j_gene: TRBJ2-1; v_gene: TRBV7-3; abundance: .; CDR3aa: CASSPGTSPSEGFF; CDR3nt: TGTGCCAGCAGCCCGGGGACTAGCCCTTCGGAGGGGTTCTTC
len: 16; d_gene: .; j_gene: TRBJ2-5; v_gene: TRBV7-2; abundance: .; CDR3aa: CASSFDRGSNQETQYF; CDR3nt: TGTGCCAGCAGCTTCGACCGAGGGAGCAACCAAGAGACCCAGTACTTC
len: 15; d_gene: TRBD1; j_gene: TRBJ1-5; v_gene: TRBV10-3; abundance: many; CDR3aa: CAISGSGQGIQPQHF; CDR3nt: TGTGCCATCAGCGGATCTGGACAGGGGATTCAGCCCCAGCATTTT